The next 20 T cell receptor beta chains were all read from a single sample in a study of tumor and adjacent non-tumor tissue in lung cancer (dated by TCRdb to the late 2010s). RNA was isolated from bulk unsorted tissue, and RNA quality was assessed with a NanoDrop ND-1000 and an Agilent 2100. The normal lung samples consisted of distant non-tumor tissue collected more than 3 cm from the tumor edge. The library came from multiplex PCR. Instrument on record: Illumina HiSeq 2500. Following protocols modified from ARM-PCR, the researchers constructed TCRbeta libraries through three rounds of nested PCR with primers (Table S4). TCRdb took the public reads, trimmed them with fastp at Q25, ran MiXCR for clone calling and kept in-frame beta chains. Merged by CDR3 protein, the rows form single entries marked with the most common genes and DNA. This sample lists some 80,000 distinct CDR3 sequences; 80% to 90% were detected once. Approximately 55% of the sample is held by the ten biggest clonotypes.

Sequencing was done on a sample of distant non-tumor lung tissue. Receptors originate from a man aged 60 to 75 with non-small cell lung cancer.

The V call is TRBV10-3, the J call TRBJ2-7; possible D gene TRBD2, 6 bases. The germline V and J ends were trimmed by 6 bases and 0 bases, with 9 bases remaining between them. CDR1 ENHRY and CDR2 SYGVKD come from the germline V gene. This CDR3 has 13 residues. The CDR3 DNA reads as TGTGCCATCAGAGCGGGTAGCTCCTACGAGCAGTACTTC. Amino acids: CAIRAGSSYEQYF.

This clonotype was found once. J is TRBJ1-2 and V is TRBV28; D perhaps matches TRBD1 (5 bases). The germline V and J ends were trimmed by 7 bases and 3 bases, with 21 bases remaining between them. CDR3 length: 16 residues. Per germline, CDR1 MDHEN and CDR2 SYDVKM. The CDR3 sequence is CASISSGTAVDYGYTF. The CDR3, as DNA: TGTGCCAGCATTAGTTCCGGGACTGCGGTGGACTATGGCTACACCTTC.

A note on this clonotype: Its ends do not fully match the called genes, so a read error is possible. The genes are TRBV11-3 and TRBJ1-4; tentatively, D is TRBD1 (5 bases). CDR1 is SGHNT, CDR2 YENEEA, per germline. The CDR3 loop spans 16 amino acids. CDR3 nucleotides: TGTGCCAGCAGCTTAGATCTAGCCAGGGTAGAAGAAAAACTGCTTTTT. It codes for CASSLDLARVEEKLLF.

As for this clonotype: One end of the junction varies from germline; a read error may be responsible. V gene TRBV20-1 combines with J gene TRBJ1-2; 7 positions agree with TRBD1. This CDR3 spans 14 amino acids. In germline, CDR1 is DFQATT, CDR2 SNEGSKA (reference sequence). This CDR3 is CSAQRQGRNYGHTF. As DNA, the CDR3 is TGCAGTGCCCAGAGACAGGGAAGAAACTATGGCCACACCTTC.

Comments on this clonotype: This may stem from a read error, because a much larger clone lies one nucleotide away. The V call is TRBV20-1, the J call TRBJ1-2; unclear D gene. The CDR3 has 15 amino acids. The V gene's germline CDR1 is DFQATT and CDR2 SNEGSKA (reference sequence). CDR3 loop: CSARDGRREFYDYTF. The CDR3 DNA follows: TGCAGTGCTAGAGACGGGAGACGCGAGTTCTATGACTACACCTTC.

As for this clonotype: One junction end disagrees with the germline gene, perhaps due to a read error. The chain employs TRBV6-5 and TRBJ2-3, with 8 bases that match TRBD1. Germline V CDR1 and CDR2: MNHEY, SVGAGI. This CDR3 contains 16 residues. The CDR3 DNA reads as TGCGCCACCAGTTACGCGAGCAGGGGGCCGCGAGATACGCAGTATTTT. Amino acids: CATSYASRGPRDTQYF.

Note on this clonotype: A read error may be the cause here, since a much bigger clone is one base away. The V and J genes are TRBV12-3 or TRBV12-4 and TRBJ2-2; tentative D call: TRBD1 (5 bases). The ends were cut back, 6 bases at V and 8 bases at J, with 13 bases in the middle. The CDR3 sequence is 13 residues long. In DNA, the CDR3 is TGTGCCAGCAGGGGTCAGGGTGGAGGGGAGCTGTTTTTT. Translating gives CASRGQGGGELFF.

In its sample, this clonotype was seen once. The chain combines TRBV7-9 with TRBJ1-2; no firm D call. This CDR3 is 11 amino acids long. The V gene lost 5 bases and the J gene lost 8 bases, with 9 bases spanning the gap. CDR1 and CDR2 from the germline V gene are SEHNR and FQNEAQ (reference sequence). CDR3 protein: CASSTTLGYTF. CDR3 nucleotide sequence: TGTGCCAGCAGCACGACACTGGGCTACACCTTC.

A single count supports this clonotype. The chain combines TRBV29-1 with TRBJ2-1; 7 positions agree with TRBD1. Germline assignment: CDR1 SQVTM and CDR2 ANQGSEA. V trimming: 6 bases; J trimming: 9 bases; junction bases outside the gene matches: 11. The CDR3 covers 13 residues. CDR3 coding DNA: TGCAGCGTGGTCCAGGGACAGATGAGTGAGCAGTTCTTC. It specifies CSVVQGQMSEQFF.

As concerns this clonotype: This CDR3 fails to terminate in the conserved phenylalanine or tryptophan, so it likely reflects a read error. V and J are TRBV7-3 and TRBJ2-5; 7 bases agree with TRBD1. The CDR3 runs to 15 residues. The V gene's germline CDR1 is SGHTA and CDR2 FQGTGA. For the CDR3, the DNA is TGTGCCACCAGCTTTCGACAGGGTGGCGCGGAGACCCAGTACTTA. Its protein is CATSFRQGGAETQYL.

About this clonotype itself: The junction shows a germline mismatch at one end, possibly a read error. J is TRBJ2-7 and V is TRBV6-5; 9 positions agree with TRBD2. The V gene's germline CDR1 is MNHEY and CDR2 SVGAGI. CDR3 length: 16 amino acids. CDR3: CASSYSSSGVTYQQYF. Here the CDR3 DNA reads TGTGCCAGCAGTTACTCGTCTAGCGGGGTCACCTACCAGCAATATTTC.

V is TRBV29-1 and J is TRBJ2-3; weak D call: TRBD1 (5 bases). The CDR3 runs to 12 residues. CDR1 is SQVTM and CDR2 is ANQGSEA in the germline V gene. CDR3 DNA sequence: TGCAGTGTTAAGGACATTACAGATACGCAGTATTTT. Amino acids: CSVKDITDTQYF.

A remark on this clonotype: Germline and junction disagree at one end, which may indicate a read error. This chain links TRBV20-1 with TRBJ1-3, with unresolved D. The CDR3 extends over 16 amino acids. The germline V gene has CDR1 DFQATT and CDR2 SNEGSKA (reference sequence). The CDR3 DNA is TGCAGTGCTGGAGATCAGAGGAGTGCCTCTCGAAACACTATATATTTT. This sequence encodes CSAGDQRSASRNTIYF.

As to this clonotype: Germline is not matched at one junction end, which may reflect a read error. The chain combines TRBV12-3 or TRBV12-4 with TRBJ2-4, with D tentatively TRBD1 (6 bases). There are 15 residues in the CDR3. CDR3 DNA sequence: TGTGCCAACAGTTTAAAGTTTGGACAGAAAAACATTCAGTGCTTC. It is translated as CANSLKFGQKNIQCF.

Worth noting for this clonotype: This could be a read error, since a much larger clone is one nucleotide away. This chain joins TRBV6-1 and TRBJ1-1; the match to TRBD1 covers 7 bases. With 2 bases clipped from V and 1 base from J, the junction kept 13 bases outside the gene matches. The CDR3 extends over 18 amino acids. The germline V gene encodes CDR1 MNHNS and CDR2 SASEGT. CDR3 nucleotide sequence: TGTGCCAGCAGTGAAAAGTCTAGGGGGCTCAGAGGGAACACTGAAGCTTTCTTT. Translated, it gives CASSEKSRGLRGNTEAFF.

The table lists this clonotype with a count of one. CDR3 amino acids: CASSFTIEPRELFF. The CDR3, as DNA: TGTGCCAGCAGCTTTACAATTGAACCCAGGGAGCTGTTTTTT. The chain joins TRBV11-3 to TRBJ2-2; D remains unclear. Trimming left V 3 bases short and J 9 bases short, with 14 bases between. The length of the CDR3 is 14 residues. CDR1 SGHNT and CDR2 YENEEA come from the germline V gene.

A remark on this clonotype: One junction end does not reproduce the germline sequence, and a read error may be involved. This rearrangement joins TRBV6-1 to TRBJ2-3; 8 bases agree with TRBD2. Germline CDR1 is MNHNS and CDR2 is SASEGT. This CDR3 is 16 amino acids long. CDR3 region: CTSSEKIAGFTDTQYF. The CDR3 DNA reads as TGTACCAGCAGTGAAAAGATAGCGGGGTTCACAGATACGCAGTATTTT.

Comment on this clonotype: One junction end disagrees with the germline gene, perhaps due to a read error. V is TRBV4-3 and J is TRBJ1-1; D is ambiguous. Germline assignment: CDR1 LGHNA and CDR2 YSLEER. CDR3 length equals 17 residues. CDR3 nucleotides: TGCGCCATCAGCCAAGACGTTACGGGCAGTTCGGGCACTGAAGCTTTCTTC. Encoded protein: CAISQDVTGSSGTEAFF.

V and J are TRBV5-1 and TRBJ2-1, with D possibly being TRBD1 (6 bases). Between the trimmed V and J ends, which lost 4 bases and 2 bases, there was a span of 13 bases. Germline V CDR1 and CDR2: SGHRS, YFSETQ. The CDR3 is 15 residues long. The CDR3, as DNA: TGCGCCAGCAGCCGCACAGGGAGCCCCTACAATGAGCAGTTCTTC. Translating gives CASSRTGSPYNEQFF.

This clonotype was recorded once. Compared with germline, one end of the junction differs, possibly owing to a read error. This chain joins TRBV20-1 and TRBJ2-1; 10 bases match TRBD2. CDR1 is DFQATT and CDR2 is SNEGSKA in the germline V gene (reference sequence). The CDR3 extends over 15 amino acids. The CDR3 here is CTADSAGGPLNEQFF. CDR3 DNA: TGCACTGCTGACTCAGCGGGGGGGCCGTTGAACGAGCAGTTCTTC.